This T cell receptor (beta chain) was recovered during a study of siplizumab effects on memory and regulatory T cells. Study observations and caveats: Few alloreactive clones mapped to unstimulated subsets. Proliferating Tregs in siplizumab cultures were never verified as suppressive.

The J segment lost 4 bases and the V segment lost 6 bases, leaving 10 bases of the junction unmatched. This CDR3 comprises 16 residues. The germline V gene has CDR1 LNHDA and CDR2 SQIVND (reference sequence). This clone was observed a handful of times. Its specificity is not known. TCRdb keeps only in-frame clones here, not all; method: immunoSEQ multiplex PCR. The repertoire holds 100,000 to 110,000 clones, with approximately 91% as singletons. This chain joins TRBV19 and TRBJ2-7; 12 nucleotides agree with TRBD1. The origin of this receptor is a human donor in good health. The sample was CD4+ T cells sorted from blood. CDR3: CASSYYPGQGAYEQYF. The CDR3 DNA reads TGTGCCAGTAGCTACTATCCGGGACAGGGGGCTTACGAGCAGTACTTC.